The rows below give T cell receptor beta chains drawn from one sample of a study of shared clonotypes between healthy human individuals. Repertoires were generated with immunoSEQ multiplex PCR, while TCRdb's copy carries only in-frame clones and drops some. The sample consists of 600,000 or so clones, roughly 98% of them appearing once. The sample consisted of naive CD8+ T cells sorted from blood. Every receptor here comes from a man aged 25-45 years in good health. The CDR3 runs from the conserved cysteine through the conserved F or W. Each record gives: D gene, J gene, V gene, clone size, CDR3 DNA, CDR3 protein. The D gene is left open where the match is weak. Some rows have no size entry. The others give once, few or many, or a class for an expanded clone.

TRBD1,TRBJ2-7,TRBV27,.,TGTGCCAGCAGTTCGGGACAGTTCTACGAGCAGTACTTC,CASSSGQFYEQYF
TRBD1,TRBJ1-5,TRBV5-1,.,TGCGCCAGCAGCCGGGACAGGGTGGTCATAGTCCCACCCTGTCCCCAGGTTGGCAATCAGCCCCAGCATTTT,CASSRDRVVIVPPCPQVGNQPQHF
TRBD2,TRBJ2-3,TRBV4-2,.,TGTGCCAGCAGCCAAGATTCCGCGGCGTCCGGGACTAGTAAACAAGATACGCAGTATTTT,CASSQDSAASGTSKQDTQYF
TRBD1,TRBJ2-7,TRBV27,once,TGTGCCAGCAGGTATACAGGGGGACCCCTCTACGAGCAGTACTTC,CASRYTGGPLYEQYF
.,TRBJ2-1,TRBV27,.,TGTGCCAGCAGTCCCTCCTGGGCTTCAAGCTCCTACAATGAGCAGTTCTTC,CASSPSWASSSYNEQFF
.,TRBJ2-7,TRBV10-3,.,TGTGCCATCAGCCCCGGGACGGTCGGGCCCGAGCAGTACTTC,CAISPGTVGPEQYF
TRBD1,TRBJ2-7,TRBV18,.,TGTGCCAGCTCAGCAGACAGGGACCGCTCCTACGAGCAGTACTTC,CASSADRDRSYEQYF
.,TRBJ1-1,TRBV2,.,TGTGCCAGCAGGGAACTAGGCAGGGGTTTCACTGAAGCTTTCTTT,CASRELGRGFTEAFF
.,TRBJ2-5,TRBV7-9,.,TGTGCCAGCAGCCCCCCTAGTCTCCGGAGAGAGACCCAGTACTTC,CASSPPSLRRETQYF
.,TRBJ1-5,TRBV19,.,TGTGCCAGTAGTATATCGGCCGGTATACATCAGCCCCAGCATTTT,CASSISAGIHQPQHF
.,TRBJ2-7,TRBV4-3,.,TGCGCCAGCAGCCAAGTTGGAACGGGCGTCCACCTCTACGAGCAGTACTTC,CASSQVGTGVHLYEQYF
.,TRBJ2-3,TRBV11-2,.,TGTGCCAGCAGCCGTTTACGAGGCCCTAGCGCGGCAGATACGCAGTATTTT,CASSRLRGPSAADTQYF
.,TRBJ2-7,TRBV9,.,TGTGCCAGCAGCGTAGGTTCCGTAACCTACGAGCAGTACTTC,CASSVGSVTYEQYF
TRBD2,TRBJ2-5,TRBV27,once,TGTGCCAGCAGTGATGGGACTAGCGGACAAGAGACCCAGTACTTC,CASSDGTSGQETQYF
TRBD2,TRBJ2-1,TRBV10-3,.,TGTGCCCAGGGAGCGGGGAATGAGCAGTTCTTC,CAQGAGNEQFF
TRBD2,TRBJ2-1,TRBV5-1,.,TGCGCCAGCAGCCCCGGGACTAGCGGGACCCTCTACAATGAGCAGTTCTTC,CASSPGTSGTLYNEQFF
TRBD1,TRBJ2-5,TRBV27,.,TGTGCCAGCAGATATACAGGGGCTACGGGGCAAGAGACCCAGTACTTC,CASRYTGATGQETQYF
TRBD2,TRBJ2-1,TRBV10-3,.,TGTGCCATCAGGGACCCTGGGACTACCAATGAGCAGTTCTTC,CAIRDPGTTNEQFF
TRBD1,TRBJ2-7,TRBV9,.,TGTGCCAGCAGCCCCCGACAGGGGGCCACCTACGAGCAGTACTTC,CASSPRQGATYEQYF
TRBD1,TRBJ2-1,TRBV7-3,.,TGTGCCAGCAGCTTTGGACAGGGGGTCACCAATGAGCAGTTCTTC,CASSFGQGVTNEQFF
.,TRBJ2-6,TRBV27,.,TGTGCCAGCAGTTTTTTTAGCTCTGGGGCCAACGTCCTGACTTTC,CASSFFSSGANVLTF
.,TRBJ2-5,TRBV7-9,few,TGTGCCAGCAGCCCCCCCGGGGGCCAAGAGACCCAGTACTTC,CASSPPGGQETQYF
.,TRBJ2-7,TRBV6-5,.,TGTGCCAGCAGTTACTCCGGAGAAGCTGACGAGCAGTACTTC,CASSYSGEADEQYF
.,TRBJ2-1,TRBV7-9,many,TGTGCCAGCACCGTGGACCGGGTGGGGTACAATGAGCAGTTCTTC,CASTVDRVGYNEQFF
.,TRBJ2-4,TRBV6-1,.,TGTGCCAGCAGTGACTTTCAGGCAGCCAAAAACATTCAGTACTTC,CASSDFQAAKNIQYF
.,TRBJ1-1,TRBV29-1,.,TGCAGCGTTCTGGACAGTAAGGACCCTGAAGCTTTCTTT,CSVLDSKDPEAFF
TRBD2,TRBJ2-1,TRBV9,.,TGTGCCAGCAGCGTAGGTCTAGCGGGGACGTCCTTTAACAATGAGCAGTTCTTC,CASSVGLAGTSFNNEQFF